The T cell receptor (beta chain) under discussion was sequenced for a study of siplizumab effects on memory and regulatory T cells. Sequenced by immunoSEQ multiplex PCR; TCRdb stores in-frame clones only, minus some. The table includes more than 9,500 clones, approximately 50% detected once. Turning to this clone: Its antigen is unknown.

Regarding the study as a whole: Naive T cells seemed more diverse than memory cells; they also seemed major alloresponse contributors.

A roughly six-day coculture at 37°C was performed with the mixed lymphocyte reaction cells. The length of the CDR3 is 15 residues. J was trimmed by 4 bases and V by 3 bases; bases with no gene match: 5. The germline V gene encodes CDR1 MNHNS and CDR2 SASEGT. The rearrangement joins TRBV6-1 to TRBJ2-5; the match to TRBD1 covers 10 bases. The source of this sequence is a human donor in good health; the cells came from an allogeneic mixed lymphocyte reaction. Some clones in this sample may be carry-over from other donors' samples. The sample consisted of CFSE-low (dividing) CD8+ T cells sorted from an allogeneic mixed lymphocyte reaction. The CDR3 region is CASSDDRGLGETQYF. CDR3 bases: TGTGCCAGCAGTGATGACAGGGGGCTGGGAGAGACCCAGTACTTC.